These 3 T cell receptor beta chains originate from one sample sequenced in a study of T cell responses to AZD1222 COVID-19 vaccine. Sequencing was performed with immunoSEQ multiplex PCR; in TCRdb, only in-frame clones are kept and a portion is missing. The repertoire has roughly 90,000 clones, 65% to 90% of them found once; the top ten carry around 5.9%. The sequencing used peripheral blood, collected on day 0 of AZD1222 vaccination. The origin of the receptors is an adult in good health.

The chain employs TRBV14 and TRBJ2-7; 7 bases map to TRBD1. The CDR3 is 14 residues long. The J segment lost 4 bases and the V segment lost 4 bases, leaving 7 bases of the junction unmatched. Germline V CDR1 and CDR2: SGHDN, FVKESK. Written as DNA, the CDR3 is TGTGCCAGCAGCCCTTGGACAGGTATATACGAGCAGTACTTC. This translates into CASSPWTGIYEQYF. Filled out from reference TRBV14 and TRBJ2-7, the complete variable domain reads EAGVTQFPSHSVIEKGQTVTLRCDPISGHDNLYWYRRVMGKEIKFLLHFVKESKQDESGMPNNRFLAERTGGTYSTLKVQPAELEDSGVYFCASSPWTGIYEQYFGPGTRLTVT.

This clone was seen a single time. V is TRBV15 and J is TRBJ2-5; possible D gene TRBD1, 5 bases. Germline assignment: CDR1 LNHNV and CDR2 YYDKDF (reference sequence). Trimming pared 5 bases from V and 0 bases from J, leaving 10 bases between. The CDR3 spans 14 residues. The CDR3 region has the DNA TGTGCCACCAGCCATGACAGTTACCAAGAGACCCAGTACTTC. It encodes CATSHDSYQETQYF.

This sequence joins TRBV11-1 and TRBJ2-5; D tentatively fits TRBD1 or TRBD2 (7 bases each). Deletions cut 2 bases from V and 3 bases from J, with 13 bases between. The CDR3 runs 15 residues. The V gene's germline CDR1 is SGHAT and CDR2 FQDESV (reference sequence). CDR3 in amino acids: CASSLRQGGKETQYF. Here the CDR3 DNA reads TGTGCCAGCAGCTTAAGGCAGGGGGGGAAAGAGACCCAGTACTTC.